These 10 T cell receptor beta chains were all obtained from the same sample, sequenced in a study of blood T cells in healthy people across ages. Primed by a sample-barcoded 5' primer and a J-beta primer mix, a second PCR proceeded for 7 to 11 cycles. TCRdb re-analysed the 5' RACE reads in MiXCR, keeping a single row per CDR3 protein. The table records hundreds of thousands of distinct CDR3 sequences, around 24% of them present only once. This sample was also put to use in a study of T cells of mothers and their children.

Sequencing input: blood. These receptors all stem from a boy younger than 18 in good health.

The chain joins TRBV27 to TRBJ2-3; D ambiguous. V was pared by 2 bases and J by 6 bases, with 12 bases between. The CDR3 runs 14 residues. Germline loops: CDR1 MNHEY, CDR2 SMNVEV (reference sequence). CDR3 loop: CASSLGQARDTQYF. The DNA for the CDR3 is TGTGCCAGCAGTTTAGGTCAGGCTCGGGATACGCAGTATTTT.

This sequence joins TRBV29-1 and TRBJ2-2; D is ambiguous. Looked up from germline, CDR1 is SQVTM and CDR2 is ANQGSEA. V was pared by 4 bases and J by 5 bases, with 8 bases between. The CDR3 spans 12 residues. The CDR3 reads CSVVEETGELFF. The CDR3 DNA reads TGCAGCGTTGTAGAGGAGACCGGGGAGCTGTTTTTT.

The chain carries TRBV3-1 and TRBJ2-7, with 7 bases aligning to TRBD1. Germline V gene data show CDR1 as LGHDT and CDR2 as YNNKEL (reference sequence). J gave up 5 bases and V 4 bases, and 8 bases lay outside the gene matches. The CDR3 has 14 residues. This CDR3 reads CASSPRQGLHEQYF. CDR3 nucleotides: TGTGCCAGCAGCCCGAGACAGGGTCTACACGAGCAGTACTTC.

This clonotype was seen a few times. V gene TRBV5-5 combines with J gene TRBJ2-3; 7 positions match TRBD1. The V gene's germline CDR1 is SGHKS and CDR2 YYEKEE (reference sequence). CDR3 length equals 13 residues. V dropped 4 bases and J dropped 8; count of bases not matched to a gene: 7. The chain's CDR3 is CASSSTGDGTQYF. In DNA, the CDR3 is TGTGCCAGCAGCAGCACAGGGGACGGTACGCAGTATTTT.

In DNA form, the CDR3 reads TGTGCCAGCAGCTCCCCCGGACAGGGGGCCAACGAGCAGTACTTC. Translation: CASSSPGQGANEQYF. The V call is TRBV5-8, the J call TRBJ2-5, with 11 bases that match TRBD1. With the DNA end fitting TRBJ2-7 better, the J assignment may be wrong. The V gene's germline CDR1 is SGHTS and CDR2 YDEGEE. The CDR3 extends over 15 amino acids.

The chain uses TRBV28 and TRBJ2-5; 7 bases line up with TRBD2. Germline V gives CDR1 MDHEN, CDR2 SYDVKM. This CDR3 comprises 15 residues. V shed 5 bases, J shed 5 bases, and the junction held 11 bases outside the gene matches. The CDR3 here is CASSPSGDHGETQYF. Written as DNA, the CDR3 is TGTGCCAGCAGTCCCAGCGGGGACCACGGGGAGACCCAGTACTTC.

The DNA of the CDR3 is TGCGCCAGCAGTCACGTTAGCGGGAGTTACGAGCAGTACTTC. It codes for CASSHVSGSYEQYF. V and J are TRBV10-2 and TRBJ2-7; the match to TRBD2 covers 9 bases. Trimming cost V 5 bases and J 4 bases; bases outside gene matches: 6. The CDR3 covers 14 residues. Germline V gene sequence: CDR1 WSHSY, CDR2 SAAADI.

A word on this clonotype: This may stem from a read error, because a much larger clone lies one nucleotide away. The J gene is TRBJ2-5, the V gene TRBV7-9; the match to TRBD2 covers 10 bases. The CDR3 contains 17 residues. Germline V gene data show CDR1 as SEHNR and CDR2 as FQNEAQ (reference sequence). The DNA for the CDR3 is TGTGCCAGCAGCTTGGGGACTAGCGCGGGGGCCCAAGAGACCCACTACTTC. The encoded protein is CASSLGTSAGAQETHYF. Full variable domain (rest looked up from reference TRBV7-9 and TRBJ2-5): DTGVSQNPRHKITKRGQNVTFRCDPISEHNRLYWYRQTLGQGPEFLTYFQNEAQLEKSRLLSDRFSAERPKGSFSTLEIQRTEQGDSAMYLCASSLGTSAGAQETHYFGPGTRLLVL.

The chain has TRBV5-1 and TRBJ2-3; 9 nucleotides align to TRBD2. CDR1 SGHRS and CDR2 YFSETQ come from the germline V gene. The junction had 8 bases not matched to a gene; V was cut back by 4 bases and J by 2 bases. This CDR3 is 16 amino acids long. CDR3 sequence: CASSSQRGDNTDTQYF. CDR3 nucleotide sequence: TGCGCCAGCAGCAGCCAGCGGGGGGATAACACAGATACGCAGTATTTT.

This clonotype was observed a handful of times. For the CDR3, the DNA is TGTGCCAGCACCAGACGGCGGGCAGTACAAGAGACCCAGTACTTC. Its protein is CASTRRRAVQETQYF. The chain is built from TRBV6-1 and TRBJ2-5, with a weak D call TRBD2 (5 bases). V lost 7 bases, J lost 2 bases, and 17 bases lay in between. CDR1 is MNHNS, CDR2 SASEGT, per germline. The CDR3 totals 15 residues.